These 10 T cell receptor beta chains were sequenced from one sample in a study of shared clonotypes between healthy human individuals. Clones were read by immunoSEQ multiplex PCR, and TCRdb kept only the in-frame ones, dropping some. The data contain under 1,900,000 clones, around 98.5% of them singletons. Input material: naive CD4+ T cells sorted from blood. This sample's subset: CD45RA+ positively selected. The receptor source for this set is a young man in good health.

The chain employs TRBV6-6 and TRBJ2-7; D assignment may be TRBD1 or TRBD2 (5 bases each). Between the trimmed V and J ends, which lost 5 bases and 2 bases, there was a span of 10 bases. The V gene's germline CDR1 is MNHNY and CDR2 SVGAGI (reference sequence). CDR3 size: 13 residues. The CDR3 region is CASSIRDPYEQYF. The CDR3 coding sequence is TGTGCCAGCAGTATCCGGGACCCCTACGAGCAGTACTTC.

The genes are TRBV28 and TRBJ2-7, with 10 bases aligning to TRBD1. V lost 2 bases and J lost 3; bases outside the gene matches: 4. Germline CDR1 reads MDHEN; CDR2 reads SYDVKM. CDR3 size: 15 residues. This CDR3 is CASSLPRDRGYEQYF. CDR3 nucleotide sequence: TGTGCCAGCAGTTTACCCCGGGACAGGGGCTACGAGCAGTACTTC. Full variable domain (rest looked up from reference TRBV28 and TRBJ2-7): DVKVTQSSRYLVKRTGEKVFLECVQDMDHENMFWYRQDPGLGLRLIYFSYDVKMKEKGDIPEGYSVSREKKERFSLILESASTNQTSMYLCASSLPRDRGYEQYFGPGTRLTVT.

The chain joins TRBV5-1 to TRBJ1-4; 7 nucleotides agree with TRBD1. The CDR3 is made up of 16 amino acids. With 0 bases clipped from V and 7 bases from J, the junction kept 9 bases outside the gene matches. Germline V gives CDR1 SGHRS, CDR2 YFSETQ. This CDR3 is CASSLASGGGGEKLFF. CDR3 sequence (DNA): TGCGCCAGCAGCTTGGCATCAGGGGGTGGTGGTGAAAAACTGTTTTTT.

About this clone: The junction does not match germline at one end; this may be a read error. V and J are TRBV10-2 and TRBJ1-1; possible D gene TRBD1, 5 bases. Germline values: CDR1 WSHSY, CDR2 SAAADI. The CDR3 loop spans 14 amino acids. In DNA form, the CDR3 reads TGCGCCAGCAGGGCGGCTGGGGGGAACGCTGAAGCTTTCTTT. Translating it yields CASRAAGGNAEAFF.

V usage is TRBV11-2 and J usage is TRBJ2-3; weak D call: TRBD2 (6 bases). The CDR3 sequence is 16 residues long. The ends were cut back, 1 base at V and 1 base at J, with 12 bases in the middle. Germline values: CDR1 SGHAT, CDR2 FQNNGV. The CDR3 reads CASSLVAGRGTDTQYF. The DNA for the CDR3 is TGTGCCAGCAGCTTAGTTGCCGGGAGAGGCACAGATACGCAGTATTTT.

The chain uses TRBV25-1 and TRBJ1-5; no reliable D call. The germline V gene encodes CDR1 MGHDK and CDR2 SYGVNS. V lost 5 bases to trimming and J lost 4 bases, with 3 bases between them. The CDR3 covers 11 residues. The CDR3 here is CASSPNQPQHF. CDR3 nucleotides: TGTGCCAGCAGTCCAAATCAGCCCCAGCATTTT.

CDR3 in DNA: TGTGCCAGTAGTGTGGGACAAAACCAAGAGACCCAGTACTTC. Protein product: CASSVGQNQETQYF. J is TRBJ2-5 and V is TRBV19, with a tentative D call TRBD1 (6 bases). CDR3 length: 14 amino acids. Looked up from germline, CDR1 is LNHDA and CDR2 is SQIVND (reference sequence). V was pared by 5 bases and J by 0 bases, with 10 bases between.

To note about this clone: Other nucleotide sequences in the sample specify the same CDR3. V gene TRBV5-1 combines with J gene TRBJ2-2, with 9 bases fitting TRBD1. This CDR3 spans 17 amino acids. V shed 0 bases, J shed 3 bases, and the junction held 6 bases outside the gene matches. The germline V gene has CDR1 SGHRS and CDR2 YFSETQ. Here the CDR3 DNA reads TGCGCCAGCAGCTTGGGTCCGGGACAGGGCGACACCGGGGAGCTGTTTTTT. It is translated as CASSLGPGQGDTGELFF.

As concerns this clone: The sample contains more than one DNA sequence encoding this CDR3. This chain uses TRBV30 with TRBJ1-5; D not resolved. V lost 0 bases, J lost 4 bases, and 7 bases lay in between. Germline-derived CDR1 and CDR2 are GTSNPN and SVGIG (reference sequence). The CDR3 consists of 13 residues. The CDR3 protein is CAWSVNGNQPQHF. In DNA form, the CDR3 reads TGTGCCTGGAGTGTAAACGGGAATCAGCCCCAGCATTTT.

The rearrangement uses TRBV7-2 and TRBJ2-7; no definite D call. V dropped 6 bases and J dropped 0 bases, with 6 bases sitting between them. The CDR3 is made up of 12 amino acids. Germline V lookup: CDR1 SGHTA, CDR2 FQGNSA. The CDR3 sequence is CASRESSYEQYF. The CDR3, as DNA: TGTGCCAGCAGGGAGAGCTCCTACGAGCAGTACTTC.